A single sample gave rise to the 4 T cell receptor beta chains below, sequenced in a study of early T cells in non-severe SARS-CoV-2 infection. In TCRdb, the 5' RACE reads were re-called with MiXCR into one record per CDR3 protein. The table has around 30,000 distinct CDR3 sequences, about 5.8% seen once. Input material: whole blood. Every receptor here comes from an adult who was a healthcare worker with PCR-confirmed SARS-CoV-2 infection or an uninfected control (not recorded which).

The DNA of the CDR3 is TGTGCCATCCGGGACTTTCCCTACGAGCAGTACTTC. It translates to CAIRDFPYEQYF. The chain recombines TRBV6-2 or TRBV6-3 with TRBJ2-7; a possible D gene is TRBD2 (6 bases). In germline, CDR1 is MNHEY, CDR2 SVGEGT. The CDR3 has 12 amino acids. The V end lost 10 bases, the J end lost 2 bases, and 12 bases lay between the germline ends.

This clonotype was observed a handful of times. V gene TRBV9 combines with J gene TRBJ2-1, with D unresolved. CDR1 SGDLS and CDR2 YYNGEE come from the germline V gene. The CDR3 is 12 amino acids. The germline V and J ends were trimmed by 3 bases and 5 bases, with 6 bases remaining between them. Here the CDR3 reads CASSDRDNEQFF. The DNA of the CDR3 is TGTGCCAGCAGCGATAGGGACAATGAGCAGTTCTTC.

This clonotype was picked up a small number of times. V is TRBV5-4 and J is TRBJ2-3; the match to TRBD2 covers 11 bases. V lost 2 bases, J lost 6 bases, and 5 bases stayed unmatched. This CDR3 has 15 residues. Germline loops: CDR1 SGHNT, CDR2 YYREEE (reference sequence). The DNA for the CDR3 is TGTGCCAGCAGCTTAAGACTAGCGGGGCGTGATACGCAGTATTTT. It encodes CASSLRLAGRDTQYF.

The chain links TRBV20-1 to TRBJ2-1; either TRBD1 or TRBD2 may supply D (5 bases each). V lost 5 bases and J 2 bases, leaving 13 bases between the germline ends. The CDR3 length is 14 residues. From germline, CDR1 is DFQATT and CDR2 SNEGSKA (reference sequence). The CDR3 coding sequence is TGCAGTGCTTCAAGAGGGGTTACCTACAATGAGCAGTTCTTC. Encoded protein: CSASRGVTYNEQFF.